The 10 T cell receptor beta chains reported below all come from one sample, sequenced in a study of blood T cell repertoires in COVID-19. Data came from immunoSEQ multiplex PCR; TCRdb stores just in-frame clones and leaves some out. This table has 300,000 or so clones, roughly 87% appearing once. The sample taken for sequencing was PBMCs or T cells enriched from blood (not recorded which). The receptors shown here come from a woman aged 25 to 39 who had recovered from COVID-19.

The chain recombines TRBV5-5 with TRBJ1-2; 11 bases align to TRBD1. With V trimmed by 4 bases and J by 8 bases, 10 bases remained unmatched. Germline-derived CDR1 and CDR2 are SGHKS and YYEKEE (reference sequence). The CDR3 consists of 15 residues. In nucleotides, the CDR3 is TGTGCCAGCAGCCTCAGGACAGGGGGCGCAGAAGGCTACACCTTC. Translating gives CASSLRTGGAEGYTF. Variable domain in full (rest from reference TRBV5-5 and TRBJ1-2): DAGVTQSPTHLIKTRGQQVTLRCSPISGHKSVSWYQQVLGQGPQFIFQYYEKEERGRGNFPDRFSARQFPNYSSELNVNALLLGDSALYLCASSLRTGGAEGYTFGSGTRLTVV.

The CDR3 loop reads CASSLVGTSYEQYF. CDR3 nucleotides: TGTGCCAGCAGCTTGGTTGGCACCTCCTACGAGCAGTACTTC. V is TRBV5-6 and J is TRBJ2-7; no definite D call. CDR1 and CDR2 (germline): SGHDT, YYEEEE. The CDR3 runs to 14 residues. Trimming pared 0 bases from V and 0 bases from J, leaving 7 bases between.

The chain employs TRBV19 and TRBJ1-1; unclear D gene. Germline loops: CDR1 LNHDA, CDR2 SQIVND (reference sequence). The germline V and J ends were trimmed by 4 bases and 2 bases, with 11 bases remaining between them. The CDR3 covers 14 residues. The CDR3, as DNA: TGTGCCAGTAGTAGCCCTCAGGTTAACACTGAAGCTTTCTTT. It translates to CASSSPQVNTEAFF.

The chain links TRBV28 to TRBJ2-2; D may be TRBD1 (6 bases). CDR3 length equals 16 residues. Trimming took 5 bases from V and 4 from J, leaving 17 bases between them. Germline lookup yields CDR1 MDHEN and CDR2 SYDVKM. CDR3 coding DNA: TGTGCCAGCAGTCAAAGACGACAGGCTTTCACCGGGGAGCTGTTTTTT. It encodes CASSQRRQAFTGELFF.

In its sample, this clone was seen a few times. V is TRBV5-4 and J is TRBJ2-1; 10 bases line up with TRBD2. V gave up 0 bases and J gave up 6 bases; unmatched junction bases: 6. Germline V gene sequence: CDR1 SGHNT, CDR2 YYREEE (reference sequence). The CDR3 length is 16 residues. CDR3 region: CASSLASGGAINEQFF. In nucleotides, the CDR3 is TGTGCCAGCAGCTTGGCCAGCGGGGGGGCCATCAATGAGCAGTTCTTC.

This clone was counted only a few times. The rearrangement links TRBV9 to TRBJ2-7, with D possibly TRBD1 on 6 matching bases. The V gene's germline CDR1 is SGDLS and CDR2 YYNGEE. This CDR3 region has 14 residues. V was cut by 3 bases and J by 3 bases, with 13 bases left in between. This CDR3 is CASSATTGNYEQYF. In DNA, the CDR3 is TGTGCCAGCAGCGCTACTACAGGGAACTACGAGCAGTACTTC.

The CDR3 region is CASSLAGGSGSYSYEQYF. CDR3 bases: TGCGCCAGCAGCTTGGCTGGGGGTAGCGGGTCCTACTCCTACGAGCAGTACTTC. The chain joins TRBV5-1 to TRBJ2-7; 7 bases agree with TRBD2. Germline CDR1 SGHRS, CDR2 YFSETQ. CDR3 length equals 18 residues. Trimming cost V 0 bases and J 0 bases; bases outside gene matches: 12.

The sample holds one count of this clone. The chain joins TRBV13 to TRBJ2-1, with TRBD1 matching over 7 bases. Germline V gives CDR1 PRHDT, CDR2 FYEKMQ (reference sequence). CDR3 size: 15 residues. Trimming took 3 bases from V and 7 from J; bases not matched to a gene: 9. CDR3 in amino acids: CASSLRIKQGNEQFF. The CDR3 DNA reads TGTGCCAGCAGCTTGCGAATCAAACAGGGGAATGAGCAGTTCTTC.

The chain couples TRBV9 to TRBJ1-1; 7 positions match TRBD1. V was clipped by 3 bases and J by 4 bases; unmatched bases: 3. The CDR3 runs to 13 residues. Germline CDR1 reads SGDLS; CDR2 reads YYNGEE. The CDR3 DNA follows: TGTGCCAGCAGCGCAGCAGGGGGCACTGAAGCTTTCTTT. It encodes CASSAAGGTEAFF.

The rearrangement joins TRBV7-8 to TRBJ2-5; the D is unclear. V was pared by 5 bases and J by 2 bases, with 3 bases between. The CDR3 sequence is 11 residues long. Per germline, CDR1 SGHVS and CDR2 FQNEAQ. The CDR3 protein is CASSVQETQYF. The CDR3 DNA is TGTGCCAGCAGCGTACAAGAGACCCAGTACTTC.